The entry below gives a single TCR beta chain sequence along with its context. Its cognate antigen is unknown. Libraries were prepared by immunoSEQ multiplex PCR; TCRdb keeps only in-frame clonotypes and omits some of them. In the table there are fewer than 20,000 clones, roughly 82% of which are singletons. Both CD4+ and CD8+ cells were separated through positive magnetic bead selection, and their purity was verified using flow cytometry. The data were taken from a study of somatic mutations in cytotoxic T cells in rheumatoid arthritis. Turning to the study itself: Collection of patient blood (around 33 ml EDTA) took place right after diagnosis, before any treatment. Whole-study results and caveats: The study found that the largest CD8+ clone exceeded 20% of CD8+ cells in about an eighth of the roughly 60 patients. CD8+ T cells showed clonality that did not differ significantly between patients with rheumatoid arthritis and age-matched healthy controls.

The CDR3 extends over 14 amino acids. The V gene's germline CDR1 is KGHSH and CDR2 LQKENI. Trimming took 2 bases from V and 3 from J, leaving 11 bases between them. Sequencing was carried out using CD8+ T cells sorted from blood. This clonotype was sampled from a woman aged 50 to 60 with rheumatoid arthritis. The rearrangement uses TRBV18 and TRBJ2-7; D might be TRBD1 or TRBD2, each matching 7 bases. The CDR3, as DNA: TGTGCCAGCTCACCAACAGGGGAGGGCTACGAGCAGTACTTC. Protein: CASSPTGEGYEQYF.